Below, one T cell receptor beta chain is given with its context. The antigen remains unidentified. These data come from a study of Tregs in tolerant kidney transplant recipients. The study, taken as a whole, reports: Expanding Tregs on activated donor B cells appeared to best identify donor-specific TCRbeta clones. Biological reproducibility was not directly addressed, but technical replication error appeared minimal.

The protocol was immunoSEQ multiplex PCR, while the TCRdb copy is restricted to in-frame clones and leaves out a portion. The sample lists over 50,000 clones; 65% to 85% were seen once. Per germline, CDR1 SGHRS and CDR2 YFSETQ. V lost 0 bases, J lost 6 bases, and 4 bases stayed unmatched. The CDR3 totals 16 residues. This receptor was taken from a human donor in good health. Sequencing input: CD4+ T cells from blood. V gene TRBV5-1 combines with J gene TRBJ2-5; 14 positions match TRBD2. CDR3 sequence: CASSLGLAGGGQTQYF. CDR3 nucleotides: TGCGCCAGCAGCTTGGGACTAGCGGGAGGGGGACAGACCCAGTACTTC.